This T cell receptor (beta chain) was captured by sequencing in a study of blood T cell repertoires in COVID-19 (dated by TCRdb to about 2020). Regarding the study in general: Samples covering the acute and convalescent phases of COVID-19 were provided by collaborators in the United States, Italy and Spain. The prospective study material was composed of cDNA or gDNA derived from T cells, B-cell-depleted T cells, or PBMCs. Deeply sampled blood TCRbeta repertoires from subjects exposed to, actively infected with, or recovered from COVID-19 were included in the dataset. The repertoires were made available in a free public database intended to serve as a resource for research on the immune response to SARS-CoV-2. The samples were drawn from two sources: the first 160 participants of the ongoing ImmuneRACE study, and fewer than 1,500 subjects contributed by 6 global collaborators. Sample metadata almost always included a de-identified subject ID, COVID-19 status, age in years and sex. Where available, HLA class I and class II types were obtained from metadata supplied by the sample provider rather than from assay-based typing.

The immunoSEQ Assay, a bias-controlled multiplex PCR, was used to amplify TCRbeta CDR3 regions from genomic DNA. On the authors' methods: Within the assay, amplification of reference gene primers was used to estimate how many nucleated cells each sample contained. Sequence reads were collapsed and filtered to measure the absolute abundance of every unique TCRbeta CDR3 rearrangement. For each sample, productive Simpson clonality was calculated by taking the square root of Simpson's diversity index across productive rearrangements. TCRdb stores this immuneACCESS table with in-frame sequences only. Part of the clones is absent; in the studies checked, under half of the shortfall reflects unresolved V genes, and no reason is known for the rest. V, J and clone size are those of that table, while D and trimming were read from the DNA. Recorded for this sample are about 270,000 clones; 70% to 90% of them occurred a single time. The leading ten clones occupy 9.5% to 15% of the sample.

As for this clone: It lacks a known antigen. Within one base of it there is no much larger clone, and no base qualities were kept.

Spanning cysteine to phenylalanine, the CDR3 consists of 15 amino acids. Just CDR3 DNA is preserved here, 45 bases in frame from base 1. The germline V gene specifies SGHAT as CDR1 and FQNNGV as CDR2. V is reduced by 4 bases and J by 5 bases, leaving a spacing of 16 bases between them. The full study reports these points: The amount of clinical and demographic metadata varied by source and participant and was provided uncurated.

In Seattle, one collaborating source enrolled patients while the infection was active and tracked those patients longitudinally over the course of disease. Each collaborating institution followed its own protocols to collect whole blood in K2EDTA tubes. For TCRbeta analysis, collaborator samples were shipped as frozen whole blood, as isolated PBMCs, or as DNA extracted from either sample type. The sequencing input was peripheral blood. Recombination linked TRBV11-2 to TRBJ2-3, with a tentative D gene TRBD2 over 7 matching bases. The clonotype originates from a young woman with COVID-19, enrolled during active disease. CDR3 reads: CASSSSGGPVDTQYF. The DNA sequence is given as TGTGCCAGCAGCTCGTCCGGGGGGCCGGTAGATACGCAGTATTTT.